This T cell receptor beta chain was profiled in a study of hypomethylating agent response in myelodysplastic syndrome (dated by TCRdb to the early 2020s). Context from the whole study: Patients were treated with the hypomethylating agents azacitidine (about 70% of the 11) or decitabine (3 of 11). The cohort included about 10 male and 2 female myelodysplastic syndrome patients. A mean patient age of around 70 +/- 6 years was recorded, and a diploid cytogenetic profile was observed most commonly. The mutation found most frequently was TET2, which appeared in about 45% of the 11 patients. Roughly 5 patients did not respond, whereas six or seven responded with either complete response or hematologic improvement. Response was defined as complete response or hematologic improvement, and patients who met neither criterion were classified as non-responders. Points the paper makes about the study in general: A possible recognition of novel MDS antigens by the shared GLIPH2 clusters was not confirmed and needs experimental validation. After treatment with a hypomethylating agent, no significant changes in richness, rarefaction diversity or clonality were seen, whether all patients were considered together or each response group separately. Novel clonotypes appeared more often in responders, whereas non-responders had more contracted clonotypes after treatment. Only about a dozen patients were analyzed, so the cohort was small. Age matching of healthy control donors to MDS patients was not performed, and the MDS versus healthy comparison could have been impacted by this lack of age matching.

T-cell subsets were not sorted, and bulk bone marrow was analyzed instead. Bone marrow from some 11 myelodysplastic syndrome patients was immunosequenced for TCR beta CDR3 regions before and after hypomethylating agent therapy. For longitudinal repertoire tracking, a baseline bone marrow plus two to three bone marrows at different post-treatment timepoints were contributed by each patient. Genomic DNA was extracted from whole bone marrow, and quality was checked by TapeStation, NanoDrop OneC and PicoGreen assays. Library method: the immunoSEQ multiplex PCR assay. Survey resolution was applied, with two replicates of approximately 200 ng each being run for a total of roughly 400 ng of DNA per sample. Using multiplex PCR primers aimed at V and J genes, the hsTCRB kit picked up rearranged TCRB sequences in genomic DNA. The CDR3 region was amplified in a first PCR of 31 cycles using the QIAGEN Multiplex PCR Kit. An approximately 8-cycle second PCR added sample barcodes and Illumina adapters to each replicate. Pooled libraries were quantified with a QuantStudio 6 and the KAPA library quantification kit. About 16 pM of pooled libraries went onto an Illumina MiSeq for sequencing, using single-end reads of 156 cycles plus an index read of 15 cycles. From the authors' description of their analysis: Of roughly 170,000 unique clonotypes, 1.5% to 2% were flagged by VDJdb annotation as previously reported viral-epitope-specific. The immunoSEQ Data Assistant and immunoSEQ Analyzer turned the raw reads into TCRB repertoires that were normalized and annotated. Clonotypes were analyzed with the immunarch R package version 0.6.5 and BioAnalyzer. Every repertoire was downsampled to the clone count of the smallest repertoire before richness was estimated. Clonotypes were sorted into expanded, contracted or novel categories with Fisher's exact tests, where novel meant the clonotype had zero frequency before treatment. Significantly changed CDR3 beta sequences were clustered with GLIPH2 using simulation_depth=1000 and kmer_min_depth=3, and CDR3s shorter than five residues were excluded. In its TCRdb copy, this immuneACCESS table keeps in-frame sequences only and misses some clones. Where compared with another copy, unresolved V genes explain less than half of these, and the others have no known cause. For V, J and clone size, that table is used; D and trimming come from the DNA. Within this sample are about 4,900 clones, with roughly 80% of them counted one time only. Under 25% of the sample rests with the top ten.

With respect to this clone: The antigen this receptor binds is unknown. No qualities accompany the bases; no much larger clone lies one base away.

CDR1 and CDR2, looked up from the germline V gene, are SGHRS and YFSETQ. V loses 2 bases, J loses 1 base, and the germline ends lie 9 bases apart. The CDR3 starts with the cysteine, ends with the phenylalanine, and has 15 residues. Only CDR3 DNA remains: 45 bases, in frame from the first base. The TCR originated in a human donor with myelodysplastic syndrome. The sample here was bone marrow, taken before or after starting hypomethylating agent treatment for myelodysplastic syndrome (not recorded which). The chain links TRBV5-1 with TRBJ2-2; no D gene is confidently identified. The nucleotide sequence is TGCGCCAGCAGCTTTTTGGCAGAGAACACCGGGGAGCTGTTTTTT. The resulting protein is CASSFLAENTGELFF.